The T cell receptor (beta chain) described here comes from a study of beta chain features in type 1 diabetes. This clone came up a few times. Antigen specificity is unknown. J gave up 7 bases and V 5 bases, and 6 bases lay outside the gene matches. Per the germline V gene, CDR1 is MNHEY and CDR2 is SVGAGI. The CDR3 is 15 amino acids. Overall study results and limits: In the patient group, naive, central memory and Treg TCRB repertoires seemed more alike than in the healthy donor group. Moderately but significantly shorter TCRB CDR3s were found in Type 1 diabetes patients in all four CD4+ subsets.

Every bit of the isolated RNA underwent reverse transcription, so sequencing read expressed TCRB transcripts. The protocol was immunoSEQ multiplex PCR, while the TCRdb copy is restricted to in-frame clones and leaves out a portion. Of 150,000 to 160,000 clones in the sample, over 8.5% were seen once. A sort by CD45RO/CCR7/CD25/CD127/CD95/CD27 yielded CD4+ naive, central memory, regulatory and stem cell-like memory cells. What was sequenced was central memory CD4+ T cells from blood. This TCR derives from a man in his late teens or twenties in good health. The chain joins TRBV6-5 to TRBJ2-1, with 12 bases aligning to TRBD2. CDR3 sequence reads: CASSPTSGGWNEQFF. The CDR3 DNA is TGTGCCAGCAGTCCGACTAGCGGGGGTTGGAATGAGCAGTTCTTC.